These 8 T cell receptor beta chains were all obtained from the same sample, sequenced in a study of shared clonotypes between healthy human individuals. Naive CD8 cells were CD45RO-negative, positively selected for CCR7, excluding terminally differentiated effector memory CD45RA+ cells. Measured with immunoSEQ multiplex PCR; TCRdb has only the in-frame clones, and not every one. The table includes 1.5 million to 2.5 million clones, over 85% detected once. Sequencing was carried out using naive CD8+ T cells sorted from blood. These receptors originate from a man younger than 35 in good health.

The chain joins TRBV27 to TRBJ1-6, with D possibly matching TRBD1 (5 bases). Germline loops: CDR1 MNHEY, CDR2 SMNVEV (reference sequence). This CDR3 comprises 13 residues. Deletions cut 5 bases from V and 8 bases from J, with 10 bases between. CDR3 coding DNA: TGTGCCAGCAGTCTCATGACAGATTCACCCCTCCACTTT. It codes for CASSLMTDSPLHF.

This chain links TRBV29-1 with TRBJ1-2; 8 nucleotides match TRBD1. Germline V gene lookup returns CDR1 SQVTM and CDR2 ANQGSEA. Trimming cost V 2 bases and J 4 bases; bases outside gene matches: 6. The CDR3 sequence is 14 residues long. The CDR3 DNA is TGCAGCGTTGAATCCAGGGGACAGGTCTATGGCTACACCTTC. The encoded protein is CSVESRGQVYGYTF.

With respect to this clone: Distinct nucleotide sequences in the sample also encode this CDR3. V usage is TRBV2 and J usage is TRBJ1-6; TRBD1 agrees at 11 bases. The length of the CDR3 is 13 residues. Germline V gene lookup returns CDR1 SNHLY and CDR2 FYNNEI. The J segment lost 10 bases and the V segment lost 7 bases, leaving 3 bases of the junction unmatched. The CDR3 here is CASTGTGGSPLHF. The CDR3 coding sequence is TGTGCCAGCACCGGGACAGGGGGGTCACCCCTCCACTTT.

In its sample, this clone was seen a few times. V usage is TRBV19 and J usage is TRBJ1-1; 9 nucleotides line up with TRBD1. With V trimmed by 5 bases and J by 8 bases, 6 bases remained unmatched. Germline V gene lookup returns CDR1 LNHDA and CDR2 SQIVND (reference sequence). This CDR3 has 13 amino acids. This CDR3 is CASSPGQGYEAFF. The CDR3 nucleotides read TGTGCCAGTAGTCCCGGACAGGGGTACGAAGCTTTCTTT.

V gene TRBV28 combines with J gene TRBJ2-1, with D unresolved. This CDR3 is 14 amino acids long. CDR1 is MDHEN and CDR2 is SYDVKM in the germline V gene. Trimming took off 5 bases at V and 1 base at J, with 9 bases between the two ends. CDR3 DNA: TGTGCCAGCAGTCCAACGACTTCCTACAATGAGCAGTTCTTC. Residues: CASSPTTSYNEQFF. Full variable domain (outside the CDR3, taken from reference TRBV28 and TRBJ2-1): DVKVTQSSRYLVKRTGEKVFLECVQDMDHENMFWYRQDPGLGLRLIYFSYDVKMKEKGDIPEGYSVSREKKERFSLILESASTNQTSMYLCASSPTTSYNEQFFGPGTRLTVL.

The chain joins TRBV30 to TRBJ1-4; possibly TRBD1 for D (5 bases). Trimming removed 1 base from V and 8 bases from J, with 8 bases in between. CDR1 GTSNPN and CDR2 SVGIG come from the germline V gene (reference sequence). This CDR3 has 12 residues. The CDR3 sequence: CAWSEGWEKLFF. The CDR3 region has the DNA TGTGCCTGGAGTGAGGGGTGGGAAAAACTGTTTTTT.

This clone occurred once. The chain recombines TRBV28 with TRBJ1-2, with TRBD1 as a possible D gene (6 bases). Between the trimmed V and J ends, which lost 1 base and 11 bases, there was a span of 23 bases. Per the germline V gene, CDR1 is MDHEN and CDR2 is SYDVKM. CDR3 size: 16 residues. This CDR3 reads CASSLSHREEIEGYTF. The CDR3 DNA follows: TGTGCCAGCAGTTTATCTCACAGGGAGGAAATCGAGGGGTACACCTTC.

The V call is TRBV5-6, the J call TRBJ2-7; D call uncertain. The germline CDR1 and CDR2 sequences are SGHDT and YYEEEE. V dropped 3 bases and J dropped 2 bases, with 15 bases sitting between them. The CDR3 contains 15 residues. CDR3 loop: CASSSSRRGTYEQYF. The CDR3 bases are TGTGCCAGCAGCTCCTCCCGTCGAGGCACCTACGAGCAGTACTTC.